What follows are 30 T cell receptor beta chains derived from one specimen sequenced in a study of blood T cell repertoires in COVID-19. Repertoires were generated with immunoSEQ multiplex PCR, while TCRdb's copy carries only in-frame clones and drops some. The sample yields about 220,000 clones, approximately 84% seen once. Sequences were obtained from peripheral blood. The receptor set was obtained from a woman aged 25 to 39 who had recovered from COVID-19.

The CDR3 nucleotides are TGTGCCGTACAGGGGTTTCCCTCTGGAAACACCATATATTTT. Protein: CAVQGFPSGNTIYF. The chain couples TRBV6-4 to TRBJ1-3; TRBD1 aligns across 7 bases. V lost 11 bases, J lost 0 bases, and 7 bases stayed unmatched. This CDR3 is 14 amino acids long. Per germline, CDR1 MRHNA and CDR2 SNTAGT.

The gene calls are TRBV6-5 and TRBJ1-2; perhaps TRBD1 as D (5 bases). CDR3 length: 16 amino acids. CDR1 MNHEY and CDR2 SVGAGI come from the germline V gene. V was trimmed by 0 bases and J by 4 bases, leaving 15 bases between them. The CDR3 DNA is TGTGCCAGCAGTTACTCGAGGGGAGGCCCTGGCTATGGCTACACCTTC. Translation gives CASSYSRGGPGYGYTF.

The chain is built from TRBV21-1 and TRBJ1-1. TRBV21-1 is annotated as a pseudogene. The CDR3 covers 14 residues. As DNA, the CDR3 is TGTGCCAGCAGCAATTTAGCGGAGAACACTGAAGCTTTCTTT. Translated: CASSNLAENTEAFF.

This clone was detected once. The chain carries TRBV7-3 and TRBJ1-2; no clear D gene. Germline assignment: CDR1 SGHTA and CDR2 FQGTGA. The CDR3 extends over 14 amino acids. Trimming stripped 4 bases from V and 7 bases from J, with 16 bases between. CDR3 region: CASSSGRLGSGYTF. Written as DNA, the CDR3 is TGTGCCAGCAGCTCCGGTCGTCTTGGGAGTGGCTACACCTTC.

The chain employs TRBV25-1 and TRBJ2-7; TRBD1 matches 7 bases. Germline trimming cut 5 bases from V and 3 bases from J; bases unmatched to any gene: 7. This CDR3 region has 14 residues. The germline V gene has CDR1 MGHDK and CDR2 SYGVNS. The CDR3 reads CASSQIGQVYEQYF. CDR3 DNA sequence: TGTGCCAGCAGTCAGATTGGACAGGTCTACGAGCAGTACTTC.

The genes are TRBV7-3 and TRBJ2-5; 8 bases align to TRBD1. The V and J ends lost 3 bases and 2 bases, in that order; junction bases with no gene match: 5. From germline, CDR1 is SGHTA and CDR2 FQGTGA. The CDR3 length is 15 residues. The CDR3: CASSFYWTGQETQYF. CDR3 DNA: TGTGCCAGCAGCTTCTATTGGACAGGGCAAGAGACCCAGTACTTC.

V usage is TRBV18 and J usage is TRBJ2-2; D remains ambiguous. CDR3 length equals 16 residues. Germline values: CDR1 KGHSH, CDR2 LQKENI. V was cut by 0 bases and J by 3 bases, with 11 bases left in between. The CDR3 coding sequence is TGTGCCAGCTCACCACCGTACGTTGGAGACACCGGGGAGCTGTTTTTT. It yields the protein CASSPPYVGDTGELFF.

The genes are TRBV5-4 and TRBJ2-7, with TRBD2 matching over 14 bases. Unmatched junction bases numbered 12, after V lost 4 bases and J lost 0 bases. Germline V gene sequence: CDR1 SGHNT, CDR2 YYREEE (reference sequence). This CDR3 is 19 amino acids long. CDR3 loop: CASSVGLAGVRSSSYEQYF. CDR3 nucleotides: TGTGCCAGCAGCGTGGGACTAGCGGGAGTCCGATCCAGCTCCTACGAGCAGTACTTC.

The chain recombines TRBV5-5 with TRBJ2-6; a weak D match, TRBD2 (6 bases). The germline gives CDR1 SGHKS, CDR2 YYEKEE (reference sequence). This CDR3 has 15 residues. Between the trimmed V and J ends, which lost 0 bases and 4 bases, there was a span of 8 bases. For the CDR3, the DNA is TGTGCCAGCAGCTTGGGGGGACTCGGGGCCAACGTCCTGACTTTC. Translated, it gives CASSLGGLGANVLTF.

J is TRBJ2-6 and V is TRBV30; D remains unclear. This CDR3 comprises 15 residues. Trimming cost V 0 bases and J 0 bases, with 6 bases left between them. Germline CDR1 GTSNPN, CDR2 SVGIG (reference sequence). CDR3 sequence (DNA): TGTGCCTGGAGTGTACAAAGCTCTGGGGCCAACGTCCTGACTTTC. This codes for CAWSVQSSGANVLTF. The variable domain in full, completed from reference TRBV30 and TRBJ2-6, reads SQTIHQWPATLVQPVGSPLSLECTVEGTSNPNLYWYRQAAGRGLQLLFYSVGIGQISSEVPQNLSASRPQDRQFILSSKKLLLSDSGFYLCAWSVQSSGANVLTFGAGSRLTVL.

The V gene is TRBV2, the J gene TRBJ2-6; 10 nucleotides match TRBD1. J was trimmed by 2 bases and V by 10 bases; bases with no gene match: 11. The CDR3 contains 17 residues. Germline assignment: CDR1 SNHLY and CDR2 FYNNEI. The CDR3 loop is CATSGDRGPPGANVLTF. The CDR3 bases are TGTGCCACCTCGGGGGACAGGGGCCCGCCTGGGGCCAACGTCCTGACTTTC.

V usage is TRBV13 and J usage is TRBJ2-1, with 8 bases identical to TRBD2. The length of the CDR3 is 17 residues. With 5 bases clipped from V and 0 bases from J, the junction kept 9 bases outside the gene matches. Germline V lookup: CDR1 PRHDT, CDR2 FYEKMQ (reference sequence). The DNA for the CDR3 is TGTGCCAGCAGCGGCCCGACTAGCGCCAGCTCCTACAATGAGCAGTTCTTC. Amino acids: CASSGPTSASSYNEQFF. The full variable domain, its missing parts supplied by reference TRBV13 and TRBJ2-1, is AAGVIQSPRHLIKEKRETATLKCYPIPRHDTVYWYQQGPGQDPQFLISFYEKMQSDKGSIPDRFSAQQFSDYHSELNMSSLELGDSALYFCASSGPTSASSYNEQFFGPGTRLTVL.

A few counts support this clone. CDR3 protein: CASSQVGGRYEQYF. DNA of the CDR3: TGTGCCAGCAGCCAAGTTGGGGGCCGCTACGAGCAGTACTTC. The gene calls are TRBV14 and TRBJ2-7; D possibly corresponds to TRBD1 (6 bases). Per germline, CDR1 SGHDN and CDR2 FVKESK. The germline V and J ends were trimmed by 1 base and 3 bases, with 10 bases remaining between them. This CDR3 contains 14 residues.

This chain links TRBV4-2 with TRBJ2-7; maybe TRBD1 (6 bases). This CDR3 has 14 amino acids. Per germline, CDR1 LGHNA and CDR2 YNFKEQ. Trimming cost V 4 bases and J 1 base, with 11 bases left between them. This chain's CDR3 is CASSRGQGSYEQYF. CDR3 nucleotides: TGTGCCAGCAGCCGCGGCCAGGGGTCCTACGAGCAGTACTTC.

This chain uses TRBV11-3 with TRBJ2-4; D is possibly TRBD1 (5 bases). Germline CDR1 and CDR2: SGHNT and YENEEA. Trimming shortened V by 1 base and J by 2 bases, and 15 bases separated the two germline ends. The length of the CDR3 is 17 residues. CDR3 coding DNA: TGTGCCAGCAGCTTAGGCCCCCAGGCAGGGCCCAAAAACATTCAGTACTTC. This translates into CASSLGPQAGPKNIQYF.

This clone has only one observation. At one end the junction does not follow the germline gene, possibly because of a read error. The rearrangement links TRBV7-3 to TRBJ1-1, with unresolved D. The length of the CDR3 is 13 residues. The germline V gene encodes CDR1 SGHTA and CDR2 FQGTGA. Here the CDR3 DNA reads TGTGCCAGCAGCCCTGCGGGGAGATCGGTAGTAAGCTTT. The encoded protein is CASSPAGRSVVSF.

The genes are TRBV10-3 and TRBJ2-3, with D tentatively TRBD2 (5 bases). The length of the CDR3 is 14 residues. Germline-derived CDR1 and CDR2 are ENHRY and SYGVKD. V was trimmed by 7 bases and J by 4 bases, leaving 15 bases between them. The CDR3 region is CAIKEGTDADTQYF. As DNA, the CDR3 is TGTGCCATCAAAGAGGGAACAGACGCAGATACGCAGTATTTT.

The genes are TRBV5-4 and TRBJ1-1; 7 nucleotides match TRBD1. From germline, CDR1 is SGHNT and CDR2 YYREEE (reference sequence). This CDR3 comprises 13 residues. Trimming at V came to 5 bases and at J to 5 bases, leaving 6 bases not matched to a gene. CDR3 coding DNA: TGTGCCAGCAGTTCCGACAGGGTGACTGAAGCTTTCTTT. It encodes CASSSDRVTEAFF. The whole variable domain, filled in from reference TRBV5-4 and TRBJ1-1, reads ETGVTQSPTHLIKTRGQQVTLRCSSQSGHNTVSWYQQALGQGPQFIFQYYREEENGRGNFPPRFSGLQFPNYSSELNVNALELDDSALYLCASSSDRVTEAFFGQGTRLTVV.

This clone was counted only a few times. Mismatch with germline at one junction end may stem from a read error. V gene TRBV4-1 combines with J gene TRBJ2-5, with a tentative D call TRBD2 (5 bases). CDR3 size: 13 residues. Germline CDR1 and CDR2: MGHRA and YSYEKL. The CDR3 protein is CASRQAVQETQYF. The CDR3 DNA follows: TGCGCCAGCAGGCAAGCGGTCCAAGAGACCCAGTACTTC.

This chain joins TRBV30 and TRBJ1-1; D is perhaps TRBD1 (5 bases). From germline, CDR1 is GTSNPN and CDR2 SVGIG (reference sequence). This CDR3 region has 12 residues. The V gene lost 2 bases and the J gene lost 11 bases, with 15 bases spanning the gap. The DNA of the CDR3 is TGTGCCTGGAGTCCCTCAGGGTCGACGGCTTTCTTT. It yields the protein CAWSPSGSTAFF.

The V and J genes are TRBV9 and TRBJ2-1; 7 bases are shared with TRBD2. Trimming took 0 bases from V and 10 from J; bases not matched to a gene: 4. Per germline, CDR1 SGDLS and CDR2 YYNGEE. CDR3 length: 13 residues. For the CDR3, the DNA is TGTGCCAGCAGCGTAGGCATGGGAGGGGAGCAGTTCTTC. Amino acids: CASSVGMGGEQFF.

This chain uses TRBV6-1 with TRBJ2-7; D perhaps matches TRBD2 (6 bases). Between the trimmed V and J ends, which lost 1 base and 3 bases, there was a span of 19 bases. The germline V gene encodes CDR1 MNHNS and CDR2 SASEGT. This CDR3 spans 17 amino acids. CDR3 DNA: TGTGCCAGCAGTGAAGAGCTAGGACTATTGGCCCACTACGAGCAGTACTTC. Amino acids: CASSEELGLLAHYEQYF.

J is TRBJ1-1 and V is TRBV18; 8 bases map to TRBD1. The ends lost 3 bases at V and 5 bases at J; junction bases unmatched: 5. This CDR3 comprises 14 residues. CDR1 and CDR2 (germline): KGHSH, LQKENI. The CDR3 spells CASSPGQGRTEAFF. As DNA, the CDR3 is TGTGCCAGCTCACCCGGACAGGGTCGGACTGAAGCTTTCTTT. Complete variable domain (other parts from reference TRBV18 and TRBJ1-1): NAGVMQNPRHLVRRRGQEARLRCSPMKGHSHVYWYRQLPEEGLKFMVYLQKENIIDESGMPKERFSAEFPKEGPSILRIQQVVRGDSAAYFCASSPGQGRTEAFFGQGTRLTVV.

This clone was seen just once. The same CDR3 also results from other DNA sequences found in this sample. V usage is TRBV11-2 and J usage is TRBJ1-5, with TRBD1 matching over 7 bases. Trimming cost V 5 bases and J 4 bases; bases outside gene matches: 5. CDR1 is SGHAT and CDR2 is FQNNGV in the germline V gene. This CDR3 comprises 14 residues. CDR3 coding DNA: TGTGCCAGCAGCCCCGGGACAGCTAATCAGCCCCAGCATTTT. Its translation: CASSPGTANQPQHF. The whole variable domain, remainder taken from reference TRBV11-2 and TRBJ1-5, is EAGVAQSPRYKIIEKRQSVAFWCNPISGHATLYWYQQILGQGPKLLIQFQNNGVVDDSQLPKDRFSAERLKGVDSTLKIQPAKLEDSAVYLCASSPGTANQPQHFGDGTRLSIL.

V is TRBV18 and J is TRBJ1-4; possibly TRBD1 for D (5 bases). CDR1 and CDR2 (germline): KGHSH, LQKENI. This CDR3 spans 15 amino acids. Trimming cost V 2 bases and J 0 bases, with 7 bases left between them. CDR3 sequence (DNA): TGTGCCAGCTCACCAGAGACAGCAACTAATGAAAAACTGTTTTTT. Translation gives CASSPETATNEKLFF.

This clone was detected once. The sample holds other DNA sequences that translate to the same CDR3. This rearrangement joins TRBV5-1 to TRBJ1-5, with 11 bases matching TRBD1. Looked up from germline, CDR1 is SGHRS and CDR2 is YFSETQ. The CDR3 is 16 residues long. Trimming cost V 4 bases and J 0 bases; bases outside gene matches: 3. The chain's CDR3 is CASSPGTGGSNQPQHF. As DNA, the CDR3 is TGCGCCAGCAGCCCCGGGACAGGGGGTAGCAATCAGCCCCAGCATTTT. The full variable domain, with the rest looked up from reference TRBV5-1 and TRBJ1-5, is KAGVTQTPRYLIKTRGQQVTLSCSPISGHRSVSWYQQTPGQGLQFLFEYFSETQRNKGNFPGRFSGRQFSNSRSEMNVSTLELGDSALYLCASSPGTGGSNQPQHFGDGTRLSIL.

Only one count was recorded for this clone. The chain has TRBV5-1 and TRBJ2-7; D is unclear. Trimming shortened V by 0 bases and J by 1 base, and 11 bases separated the two germline ends. There are 15 residues in the CDR3. CDR1 is SGHRS and CDR2 is YFSETQ in the germline V gene. As DNA, the CDR3 is TGCGCCAGCAGCTTGGGGCAGCAGGCATCCTACGAGCAGTACTTC. Amino acids: CASSLGQQASYEQYF.

V gene TRBV30 combines with J gene TRBJ1-4; 7 nucleotides match TRBD1. V trimming: 4 bases; J trimming: 4 bases; junction bases outside the gene matches: 6. This CDR3 is built from 14 residues. Germline CDR1 reads GTSNPN; CDR2 reads SVGIG (reference sequence). CDR3 loop: CAWNRQGVNEKLFF. CDR3 bases: TGTGCCTGGAACCGACAGGGAGTTAATGAAAAACTGTTTTTT.

This chain links TRBV6-1 with TRBJ1-2; 8 bases map to TRBD1. V lost 0 bases to trimming and J lost 7 bases; unmatched junction nucleotides: 7. In germline, CDR1 is MNHNS, CDR2 SASEGT. The CDR3 runs 15 residues. The CDR3 nucleotides read TGTGCCAGCAGTGAAGCCGGCAGGGGGCGGACTGGCTACACCTTC. It encodes CASSEAGRGRTGYTF.

The rearrangement joins TRBV28 to TRBJ1-6; tentatively, D is TRBD1 (5 bases). The CDR3 has 14 residues. CDR1 and CDR2 from the germline V gene are MDHEN and SYDVKM. In nucleotides, the CDR3 is TGTGCTTCTCGGGGGAGCTCCTATAATTCACCCCTCCACTTT. It is translated as CASRGSSYNSPLHF. The full variable domain, rest sourced from reference TRBV28 and TRBJ1-6, is DVKVTQSSRYLVKRTGEKVFLECVQDMDHENMFWYRQDPGLGLRLIYFSYDVKMKEKGDIPEGYSVSREKKERFSLILESASTNQTSMYLCASRGSSYNSPLHFGNGTRLTVT.